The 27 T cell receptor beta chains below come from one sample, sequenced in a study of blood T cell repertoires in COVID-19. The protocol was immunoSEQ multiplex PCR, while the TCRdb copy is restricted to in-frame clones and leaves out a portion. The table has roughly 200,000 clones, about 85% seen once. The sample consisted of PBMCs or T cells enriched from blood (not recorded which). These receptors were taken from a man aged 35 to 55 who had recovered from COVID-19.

For the CDR3, the DNA is TGTGCCAGCAGCCAGGGGGCCCGAGAGACCCAGTACTTC. Encoded protein: CASSQGARETQYF. The rearrangement joins TRBV3-1 (or the pseudogene TRBV3-2) to TRBJ2-5, with D possibly TRBD1 on 6 matching bases. Trimming pared 3 bases from V and 4 bases from J, leaving 9 bases between. Per germline, CDR1 LGHDT and CDR2 YNNKEL (reference sequence). This CDR3 has 13 residues.

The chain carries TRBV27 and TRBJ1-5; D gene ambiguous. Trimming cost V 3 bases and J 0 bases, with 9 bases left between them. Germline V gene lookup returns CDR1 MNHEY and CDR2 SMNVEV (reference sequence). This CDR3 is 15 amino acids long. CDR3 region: CASSFYSDSNQPQHF. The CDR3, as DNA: TGTGCCAGCAGTTTCTACAGTGATAGCAATCAGCCCCAGCATTTT.

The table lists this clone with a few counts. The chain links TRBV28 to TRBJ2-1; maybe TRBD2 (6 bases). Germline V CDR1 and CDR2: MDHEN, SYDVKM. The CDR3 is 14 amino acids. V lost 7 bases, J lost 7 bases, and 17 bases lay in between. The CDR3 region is CASTGTPKLNEQFF. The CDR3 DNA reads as TGTGCCAGCACCGGGACTCCAAAATTAAATGAGCAGTTCTTC. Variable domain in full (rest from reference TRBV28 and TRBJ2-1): DVKVTQSSRYLVKRTGEKVFLECVQDMDHENMFWYRQDPGLGLRLIYFSYDVKMKEKGDIPEGYSVSREKKERFSLILESASTNQTSMYLCASTGTPKLNEQFFGPGTRLTVL.

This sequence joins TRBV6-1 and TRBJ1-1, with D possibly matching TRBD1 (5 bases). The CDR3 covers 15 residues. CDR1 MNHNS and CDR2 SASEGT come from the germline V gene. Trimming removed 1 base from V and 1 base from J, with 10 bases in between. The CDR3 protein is CASSEVIGANTEAFF. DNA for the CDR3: TGTGCCAGCAGTGAAGTTATAGGGGCGAACACTGAAGCTTTCTTT.

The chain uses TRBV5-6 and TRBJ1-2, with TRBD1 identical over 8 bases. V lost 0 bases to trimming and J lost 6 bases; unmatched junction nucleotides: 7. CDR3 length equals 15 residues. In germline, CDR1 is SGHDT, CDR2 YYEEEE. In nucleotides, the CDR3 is TGTGCCAGCAGCTTGGGCCCCAGGGGGCGGGATGGCTACACCTTC. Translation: CASSLGPRGRDGYTF.

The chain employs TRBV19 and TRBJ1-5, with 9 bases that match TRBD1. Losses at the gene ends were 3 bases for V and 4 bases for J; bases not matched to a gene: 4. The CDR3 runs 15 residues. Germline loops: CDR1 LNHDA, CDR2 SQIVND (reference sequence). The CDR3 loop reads CASSILTGGNQPQHF. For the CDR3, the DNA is TGTGCCAGTAGTATCTTGACAGGGGGAAATCAGCCCCAGCATTTT.

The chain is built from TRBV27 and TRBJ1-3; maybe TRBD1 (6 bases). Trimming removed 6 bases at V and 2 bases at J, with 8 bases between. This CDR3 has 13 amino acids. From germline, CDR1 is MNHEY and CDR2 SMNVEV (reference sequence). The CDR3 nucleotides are TGTGCCAGCAGACAGGGAACTGGAAACACCATATATTTT. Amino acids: CASRQGTGNTIYF.

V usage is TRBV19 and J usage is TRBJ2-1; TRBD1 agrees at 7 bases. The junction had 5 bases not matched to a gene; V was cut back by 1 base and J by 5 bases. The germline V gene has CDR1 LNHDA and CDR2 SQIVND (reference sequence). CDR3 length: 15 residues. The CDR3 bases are TGTGCCAGTAGTATAGGACTACAGGGGAACAATGAGCAGTTCTTC. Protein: CASSIGLQGNNEQFF.

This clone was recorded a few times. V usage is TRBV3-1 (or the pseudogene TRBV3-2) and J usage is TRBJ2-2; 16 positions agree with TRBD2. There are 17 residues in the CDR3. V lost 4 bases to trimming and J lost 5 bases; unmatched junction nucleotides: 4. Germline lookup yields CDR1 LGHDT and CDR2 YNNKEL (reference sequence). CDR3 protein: CASSPTGLAGGTGELFF. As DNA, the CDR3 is TGTGCCAGCAGCCCCACGGGACTAGCGGGGGGGACCGGGGAGCTGTTTTTT.

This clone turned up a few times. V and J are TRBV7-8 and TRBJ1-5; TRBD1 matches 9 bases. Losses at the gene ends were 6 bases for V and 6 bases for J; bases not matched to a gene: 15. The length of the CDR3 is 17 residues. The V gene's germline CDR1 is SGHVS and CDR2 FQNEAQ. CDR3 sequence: CASSHRGFNRGRQPQHF. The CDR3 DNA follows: TGTGCCAGCAGTCATCGGGGGTTCAACAGGGGGCGTCAGCCCCAGCATTTT. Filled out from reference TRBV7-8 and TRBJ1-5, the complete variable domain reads GAGVSQSPRYKVAKRGQDVALRCDPISGHVSLFWYQQALGQGPEFLTYFQNEAQLDKSGLPSDRFFAERPEGSVSTLKIQRTQQEDSAVYLCASSHRGFNRGRQPQHFGDGTRLSIL.

CDR3 nucleotide sequence: TGTGCCAGTAGTAACCCCACGGGACAGGGTAATCAGCCCCAGCATTTT. The encoded protein is CASSNPTGQGNQPQHF. This rearrangement joins TRBV19 to TRBJ1-5; TRBD1 matches 9 bases. Germline loops: CDR1 LNHDA, CDR2 SQIVND (reference sequence). This CDR3 comprises 16 residues. J gave up 4 bases and V 4 bases, and 8 bases lay outside the gene matches.

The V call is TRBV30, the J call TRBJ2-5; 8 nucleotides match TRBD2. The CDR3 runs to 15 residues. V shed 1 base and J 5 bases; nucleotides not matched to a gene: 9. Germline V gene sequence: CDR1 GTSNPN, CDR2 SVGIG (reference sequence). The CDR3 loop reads CAWSGGGSLVETQYF. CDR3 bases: TGTGCCTGGAGTGGCGGGGGGAGTCTGGTGGAGACCCAGTACTTC.

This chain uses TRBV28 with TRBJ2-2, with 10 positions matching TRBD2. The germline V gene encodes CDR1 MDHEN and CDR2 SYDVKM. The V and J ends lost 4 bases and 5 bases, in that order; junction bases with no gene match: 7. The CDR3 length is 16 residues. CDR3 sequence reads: CASSSGAGGGTGELFF. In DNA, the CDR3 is TGTGCCAGCAGTTCCGGAGCGGGAGGGGGGACCGGGGAGCTGTTTTTT.

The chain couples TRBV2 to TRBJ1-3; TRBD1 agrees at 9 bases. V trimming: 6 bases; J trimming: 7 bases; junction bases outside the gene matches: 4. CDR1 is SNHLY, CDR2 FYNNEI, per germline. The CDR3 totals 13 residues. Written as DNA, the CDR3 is TGTGCCAGCAGAAGAGGACAGGGGAACACCATATATTTT. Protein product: CASRRGQGNTIYF.

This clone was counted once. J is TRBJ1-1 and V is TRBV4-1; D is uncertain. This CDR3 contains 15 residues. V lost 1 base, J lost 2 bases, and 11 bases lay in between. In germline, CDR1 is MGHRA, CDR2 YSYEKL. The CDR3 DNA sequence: TGCGCCAGCAGCCAAGGATTGGCGGGAAACACTGAAGCTTTCTTT. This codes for CASSQGLAGNTEAFF.

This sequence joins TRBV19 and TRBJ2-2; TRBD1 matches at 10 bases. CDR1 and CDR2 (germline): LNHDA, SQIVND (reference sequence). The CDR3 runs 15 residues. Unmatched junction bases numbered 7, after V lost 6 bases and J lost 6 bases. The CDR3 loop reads CASSRDRGGAGELFF. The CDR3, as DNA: TGTGCCAGTAGCCGGGACAGGGGAGGCGCCGGGGAGCTGTTTTTT. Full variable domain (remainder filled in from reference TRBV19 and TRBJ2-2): DGGITQSPKYLFRKEGQNVTLSCEQNLNHDAMYWYRQDPGQGLRLIYYSQIVNDFQKGDIAEGYSVSREKKESFPLTVTSAQKNPTAFYLCASSRDRGGAGELFFGEGSRLTVL.

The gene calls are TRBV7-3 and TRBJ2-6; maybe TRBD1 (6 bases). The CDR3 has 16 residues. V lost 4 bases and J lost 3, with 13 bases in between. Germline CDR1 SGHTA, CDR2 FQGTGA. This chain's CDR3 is CASSSPGRGGANVLTF. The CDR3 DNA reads TGTGCCAGCAGCTCCCCCGGCAGGGGTGGGGCCAACGTCCTGACTTTC.

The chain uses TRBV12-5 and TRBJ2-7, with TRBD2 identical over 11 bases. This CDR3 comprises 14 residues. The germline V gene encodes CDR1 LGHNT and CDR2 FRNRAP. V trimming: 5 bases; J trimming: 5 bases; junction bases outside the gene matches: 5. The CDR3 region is CASGPGLAVHEQYF. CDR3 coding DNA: TGTGCTAGTGGTCCGGGACTAGCGGTCCACGAGCAGTACTTC.

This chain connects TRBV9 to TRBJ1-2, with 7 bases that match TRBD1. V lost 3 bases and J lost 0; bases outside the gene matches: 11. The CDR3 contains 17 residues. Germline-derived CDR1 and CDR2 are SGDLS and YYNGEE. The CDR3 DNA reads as TGTGCCAGCAGCGCACAACCGGGACAGCCGACTAACTATGGCTACACCTTC. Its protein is CASSAQPGQPTNYGYTF.

CDR3 in DNA: TGTGCCAGCAGCCACCTCTTTCTGGATCGGGACTATGGCTACACCTTC. This gives the protein CASSHLFLDRDYGYTF. This chain uses TRBV14 with TRBJ1-2; no clear D gene. Germline V gene data show CDR1 as SGHDN and CDR2 as FVKESK. This CDR3 is 16 amino acids long. Trimming cost V 3 bases and J 3 bases, with 17 bases left between them.

CDR3 residues: CASEVSGANVLTF. The DNA for the CDR3 is TGTGCCAGTGAGGTCTCTGGGGCCAACGTCCTGACTTTC. V gene TRBV28 combines with J gene TRBJ2-6; D remains ambiguous. Trimming took off 9 bases at V and 0 bases at J, with 6 bases between the two ends. Germline V gene data show CDR1 as MDHEN and CDR2 as SYDVKM. CDR3 size: 13 residues.

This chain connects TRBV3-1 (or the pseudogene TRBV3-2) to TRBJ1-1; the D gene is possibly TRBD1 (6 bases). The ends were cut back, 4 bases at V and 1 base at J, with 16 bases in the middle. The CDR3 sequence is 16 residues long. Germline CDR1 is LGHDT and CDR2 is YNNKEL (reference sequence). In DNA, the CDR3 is TGTGCCAGCAGCCTCTTGGCAGGGGCTACGAACACTGAAGCTTTCTTT. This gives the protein CASSLLAGATNTEAFF.

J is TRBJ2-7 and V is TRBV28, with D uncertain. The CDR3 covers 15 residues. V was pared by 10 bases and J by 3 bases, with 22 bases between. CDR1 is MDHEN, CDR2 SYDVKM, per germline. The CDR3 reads CATISNPGSFYEQYF. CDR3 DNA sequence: TGTGCCACCATATCAAATCCCGGGTCCTTCTACGAGCAGTACTTC. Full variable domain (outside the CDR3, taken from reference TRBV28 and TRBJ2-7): DVKVTQSSRYLVKRTGEKVFLECVQDMDHENMFWYRQDPGLGLRLIYFSYDVKMKEKGDIPEGYSVSREKKERFSLILESASTNQTSMYLCATISNPGSFYEQYFGPGTRLTVT.

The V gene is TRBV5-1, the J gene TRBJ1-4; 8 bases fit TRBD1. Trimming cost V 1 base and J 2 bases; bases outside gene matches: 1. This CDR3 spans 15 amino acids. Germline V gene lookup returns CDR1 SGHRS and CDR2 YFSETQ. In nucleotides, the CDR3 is TGCGCCAGCAGCTTGAGACAGGGGACTAATGAAAAACTGTTTTTT. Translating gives CASSLRQGTNEKLFF.

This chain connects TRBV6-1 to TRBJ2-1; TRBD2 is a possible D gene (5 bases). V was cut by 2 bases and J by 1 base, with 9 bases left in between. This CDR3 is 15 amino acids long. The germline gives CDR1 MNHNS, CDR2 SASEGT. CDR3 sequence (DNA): TGTGCCAGCAGTGAAAATCGGGGATCCTACAATGAGCAGTTCTTC. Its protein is CASSENRGSYNEQFF.

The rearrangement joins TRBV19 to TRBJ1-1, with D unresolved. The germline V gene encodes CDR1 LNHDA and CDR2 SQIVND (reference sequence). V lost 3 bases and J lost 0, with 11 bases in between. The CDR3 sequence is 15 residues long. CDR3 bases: TGTGCCAGTAGTATCCAACCCGCGATGAACACTGAAGCTTTCTTT. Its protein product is CASSIQPAMNTEAFF.

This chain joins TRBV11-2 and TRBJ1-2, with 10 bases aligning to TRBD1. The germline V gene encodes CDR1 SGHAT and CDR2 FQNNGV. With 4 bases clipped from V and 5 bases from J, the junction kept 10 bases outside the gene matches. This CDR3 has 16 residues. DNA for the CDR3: TGTGCCAGCAGCTCAATAGCCGGGACAGGGGAGTATGGCTACACCTTC. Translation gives CASSSIAGTGEYGYTF.